This is a list of T cell receptor beta chains from one sample in a study of multiple sclerosis patients with progressive multifocal leukoencephalopathy. Assay used: immunoSEQ multiplex PCR; TCRdb lists only in-frame clones, some missing. The table shows 30,000 to 35,000 clones, with more than 85% occurring only once. Sequencing used PBMCs, obtained from a patient treated with natalizumab. These receptors came from a human donor with progressive multifocal leukoencephalopathy. Both conserved end residues are part of each CDR3. The D gene is left open where the match is weak. Clone size is stated in some rows and not others, as once, few, many or a class when expanded.

.	TRBJ2-4	TRBV7-2	.	CASSLSAIPGQNIQYF	TGTGCCAGCAGCTTATCGGCCATTCCCGGGCAAAACATTCAGTACTTC
.	TRBJ1-2	TRBV7-9	.	CASSSGETGYTF	TGTGCCAGCAGCTCTGGGGAGACGGGCTACACCTTC
once	TRBJ2-7	TRBV27	TRBD2	CASSAGTSGYEQYF	TGTGCCAGCAGCGCCGGGACTAGCGGTTACGAGCAGTACTTC
.	TRBJ2-4	TRBV4-1	.	CASSQVLTGAKNIQYF	TGCGCCAGCAGCCAAGTACTTACCGGAGCCAAAAACATTCAGTACTTC
.	TRBJ1-4	TRBV5-1	.	CASSLDGGTAEKLFF	TGCGCCAGCAGCTTGGATGGAGGGACTGCTGAAAAACTGTTTTTT
.	TRBJ2-7	TRBV7-9	TRBD2	CASTMTSGRLMGSYEQYF	TGTGCCAGCACGATGACTAGCGGGAGGTTAATGGGATCCTACGAGCAGTACTTC
.	TRBJ2-1	TRBV11-1	TRBD2	CASSIRPGLAVAEQFF	TGTGCCAGCAGCATCCGGCCGGGACTAGCGGTGGCGGAGCAGTTCTTC
.	TRBJ1-1	TRBV5-1	.	CASSENGNTEAFF	TGCGCCAGCAGCGAAAACGGTAACACTGAAGCTTTCTTT
.	TRBJ2-3	TRBV6-4	.	CASSEQQGGTQYF	TGTGCCAGCAGCGAGCAGCAGGGAGGTACGCAGTATTTT
.	TRBJ2-6	TRBV28	.	CASSLGGANVLTF	TGTGCCAGCAGTTTAGGTGGGGCCAACGTCCTGACTTTC
.	TRBJ2-1	TRBV9	TRBD2	CASSVEVAGDNEQFF	TGTGCCAGCAGCGTTGAAGTAGCGGGAGACAATGAGCAGTTCTTC
once	TRBJ2-7	TRBV29-1	.	CSVDSGYEQYF	TGCAGCGTTGATTCGGGTTACGAGCAGTACTTC
.	TRBJ2-2	TRBV7-7	TRBD2	CASSPGGTGELFF	TGTGCCAGCAGCCCGGGAGGGACCGGGGAGCTGTTTTTT
.	TRBJ2-7	TRBV19	TRBD1	CASSAGQGTYEQYF	TGTGCCAGTAGTGCGGGACAGGGGACCTACGAGCAGTACTTC
.	TRBJ2-7	TRBV7-2	.	CASSLGGLASYEQYF	TGTGCCAGCAGCTTAGGGGGGCTAGCTTCCTACGAGCAGTACTTC